This TCR beta chain was documented in a study of tumor and adjacent non-tumor tissue in lung cancer. Study information: Patients comprised roughly 12 adenocarcinoma, a couple of squamous cell carcinoma and 1 small cell lung cancer. Study outcomes and limitations: Tumor tissue had significantly higher TCR diversity than normal lung.

RNA was extracted from bulk tissue without any cell sorting. This clonotype was observed once. The antigen is undetermined. Three rounds of nested PCR, following a modified ARM-PCR protocol, produced the TCRbeta library. TCRdb itself ran the multiplex PCR reads through MiXCR, one entry per CDR3 protein. The table includes approximately 76,000 distinct CDR3 sequences, about two thirds detected once. Per the germline V gene, CDR1 is SQVTM and CDR2 is ANQGSEA. V was shortened by 6 bases and J by 8 bases, with 31 bases between the two germline ends. The CDR3 is 17 amino acids. Sequencing input: lung tumor tissue. This TCR was sampled from a woman between 65 and 79 years old with non-small cell lung cancer. The rearrangement joins TRBV29-1 to TRBJ1-2; TRBD1 might be the D (5 bases). This chain's CDR3 is CSVLNRDSPSFNWGYTF. In DNA form, the CDR3 reads TGCAGCGTCCTCAACCGGGACTCACCCTCCTTCAACTGGGGCTACACCTTC.